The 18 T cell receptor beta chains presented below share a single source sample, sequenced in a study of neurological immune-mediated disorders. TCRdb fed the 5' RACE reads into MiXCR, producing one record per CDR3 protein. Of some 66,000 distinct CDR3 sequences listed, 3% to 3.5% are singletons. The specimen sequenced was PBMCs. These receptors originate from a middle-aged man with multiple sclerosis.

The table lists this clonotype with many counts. The chain's CDR3 is CASSSRDTAYEQYF. CDR3 nucleotide sequence: TGCGCCAGCAGCTCTCGGGACACTGCCTACGAGCAGTACTTC. The V and J genes are TRBV5-1 and TRBJ2-7; D possibly corresponds to TRBD1 (6 bases). The germline gives CDR1 SGHRS, CDR2 YFSETQ. The ends were cut back, 3 bases at V and 2 bases at J, with 12 bases in the middle. The CDR3 is 14 residues long.

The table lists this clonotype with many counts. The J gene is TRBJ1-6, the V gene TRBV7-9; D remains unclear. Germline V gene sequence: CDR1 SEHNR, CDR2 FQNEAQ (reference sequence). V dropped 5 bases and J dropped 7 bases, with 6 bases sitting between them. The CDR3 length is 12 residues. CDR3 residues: CASSEVNSPLHF. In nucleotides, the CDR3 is TGTGCCAGCAGCGAGGTGAATTCACCCCTCCACTTT. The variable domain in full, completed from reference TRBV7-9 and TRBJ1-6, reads DTGVSQNPRHKITKRGQNVTFRCDPISEHNRLYWYRQTLGQGPEFLTYFQNEAQLEKSRLLSDRFSAERPKGSFSTLEIQRTEQGDSAMYLCASSEVNSPLHFGNGTRLTVT.

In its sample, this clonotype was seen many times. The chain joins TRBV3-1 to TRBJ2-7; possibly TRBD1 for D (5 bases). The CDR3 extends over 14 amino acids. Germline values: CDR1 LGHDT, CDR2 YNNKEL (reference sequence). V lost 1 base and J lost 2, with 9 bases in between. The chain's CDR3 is CASSQVGVTYEQYF. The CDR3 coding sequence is TGTGCCAGCAGCCAAGTAGGGGTAACCTACGAGCAGTACTTC.

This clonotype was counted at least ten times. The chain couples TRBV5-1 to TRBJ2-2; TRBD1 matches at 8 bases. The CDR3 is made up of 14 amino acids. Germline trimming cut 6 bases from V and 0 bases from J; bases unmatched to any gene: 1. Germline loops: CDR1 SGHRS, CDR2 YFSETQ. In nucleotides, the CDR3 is TGCGCCAGCAAGGGACAGGCGAACACCGGGGAGCTGTTTTTT. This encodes CASKGQANTGELFF. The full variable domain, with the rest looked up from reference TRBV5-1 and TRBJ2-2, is KAGVTQTPRYLIKTRGQQVTLSCSPISGHRSVSWYQQTPGQGLQFLFEYFSETQRNKGNFPGRFSGRQFSNSRSEMNVSTLELGDSALYLCASKGQANTGELFFGEGSRLTVL.

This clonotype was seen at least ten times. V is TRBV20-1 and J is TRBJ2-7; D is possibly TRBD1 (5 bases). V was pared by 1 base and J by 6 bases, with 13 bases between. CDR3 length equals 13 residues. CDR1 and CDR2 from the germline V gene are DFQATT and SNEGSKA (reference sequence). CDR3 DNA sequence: TGCAGTGCTAGAGGCACAGGTAGGGGCGAGCAGTACTTC. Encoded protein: CSARGTGRGEQYF.

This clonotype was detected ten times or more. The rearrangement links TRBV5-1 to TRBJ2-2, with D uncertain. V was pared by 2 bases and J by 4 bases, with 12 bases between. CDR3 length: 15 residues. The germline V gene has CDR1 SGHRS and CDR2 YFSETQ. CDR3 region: CASSFQGPGTGELFF. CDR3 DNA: TGCGCCAGCAGCTTCCAAGGACCGGGCACCGGGGAGCTGTTTTTT. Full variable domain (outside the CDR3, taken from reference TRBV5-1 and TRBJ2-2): KAGVTQTPRYLIKTRGQQVTLSCSPISGHRSVSWYQQTPGQGLQFLFEYFSETQRNKGNFPGRFSGRQFSNSRSEMNVSTLELGDSALYLCASSFQGPGTGELFFGEGSRLTVL.

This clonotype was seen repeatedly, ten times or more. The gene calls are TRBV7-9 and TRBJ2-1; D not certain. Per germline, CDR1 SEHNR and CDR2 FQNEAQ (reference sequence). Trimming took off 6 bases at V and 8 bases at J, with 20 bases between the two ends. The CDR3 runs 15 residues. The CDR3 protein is CASRPTTGRQDEQFF. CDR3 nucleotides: TGTGCCAGCAGACCTACCACCGGGCGCCAGGATGAGCAGTTCTTC.

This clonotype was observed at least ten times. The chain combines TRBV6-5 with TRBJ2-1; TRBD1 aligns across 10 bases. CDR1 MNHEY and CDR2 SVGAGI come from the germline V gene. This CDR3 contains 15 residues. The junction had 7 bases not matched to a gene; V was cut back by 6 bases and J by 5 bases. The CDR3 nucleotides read TGTGCCAGCAGCCCCGGGACAGGGGCCCACAATGAGCAGTTCTTC. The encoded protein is CASSPGTGAHNEQFF.

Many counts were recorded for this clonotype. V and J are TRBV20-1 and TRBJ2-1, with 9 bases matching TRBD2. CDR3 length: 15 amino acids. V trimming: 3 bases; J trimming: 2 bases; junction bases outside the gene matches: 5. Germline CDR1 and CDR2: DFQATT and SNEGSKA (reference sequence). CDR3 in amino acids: CSARNGGGAYNEQFF. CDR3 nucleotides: TGCAGTGCTAGGAATGGCGGGGGGGCCTACAATGAGCAGTTCTTC.

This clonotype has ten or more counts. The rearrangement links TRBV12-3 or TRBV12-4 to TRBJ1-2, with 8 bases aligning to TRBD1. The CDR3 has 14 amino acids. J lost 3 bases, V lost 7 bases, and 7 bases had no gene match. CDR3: CASNSGGLDYGYTF. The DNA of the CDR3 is TGTGCCAGCAACTCAGGGGGCCTTGACTATGGCTACACCTTC.

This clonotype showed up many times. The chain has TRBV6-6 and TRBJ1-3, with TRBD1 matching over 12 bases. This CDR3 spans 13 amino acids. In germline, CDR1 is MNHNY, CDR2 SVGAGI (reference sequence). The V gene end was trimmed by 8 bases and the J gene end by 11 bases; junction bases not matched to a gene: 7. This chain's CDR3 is CASYGTGGRSIYF. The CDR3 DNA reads TGTGCCAGCTACGGGACAGGGGGCCGGTCCATATATTTT.

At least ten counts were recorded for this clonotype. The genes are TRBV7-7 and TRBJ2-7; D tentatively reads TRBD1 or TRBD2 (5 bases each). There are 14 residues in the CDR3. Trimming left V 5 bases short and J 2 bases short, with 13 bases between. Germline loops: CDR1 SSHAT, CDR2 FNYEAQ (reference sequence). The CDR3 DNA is TGTGCCAGCAGCCCGGGGCAGATCCCCTACGAGCAGTACTTC. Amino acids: CASSPGQIPYEQYF.

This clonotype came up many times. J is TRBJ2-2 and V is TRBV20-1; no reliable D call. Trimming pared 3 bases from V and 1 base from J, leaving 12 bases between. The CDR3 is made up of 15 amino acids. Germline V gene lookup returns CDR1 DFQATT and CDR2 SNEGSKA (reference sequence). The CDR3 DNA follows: TGCAGTGCTAGTGTGGGGAACCTGAACACCGGGGAGCTGTTTTTT. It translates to CSASVGNLNTGELFF.

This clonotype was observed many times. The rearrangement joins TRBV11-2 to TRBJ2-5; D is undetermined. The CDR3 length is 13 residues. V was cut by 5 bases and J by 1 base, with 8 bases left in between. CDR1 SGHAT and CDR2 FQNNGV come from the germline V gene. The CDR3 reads CASSQLVQETQYF. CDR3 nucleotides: TGTGCCAGCAGCCAATTGGTCCAAGAGACCCAGTACTTC.

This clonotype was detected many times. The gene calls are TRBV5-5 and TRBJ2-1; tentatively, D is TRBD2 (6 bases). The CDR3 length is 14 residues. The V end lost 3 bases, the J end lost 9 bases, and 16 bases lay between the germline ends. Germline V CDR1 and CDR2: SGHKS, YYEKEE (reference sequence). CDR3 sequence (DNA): TGTGCCAGCAGCTCGACACTAATGGGAGGTGAGCAGTTCTTC. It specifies CASSSTLMGGEQFF.

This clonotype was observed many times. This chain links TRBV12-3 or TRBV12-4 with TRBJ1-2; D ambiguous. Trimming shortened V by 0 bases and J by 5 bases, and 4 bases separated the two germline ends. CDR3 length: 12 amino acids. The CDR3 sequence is CASSLADYGYTF. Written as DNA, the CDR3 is TGTGCCAGCAGTTTAGCAGATTATGGCTACACCTTC.

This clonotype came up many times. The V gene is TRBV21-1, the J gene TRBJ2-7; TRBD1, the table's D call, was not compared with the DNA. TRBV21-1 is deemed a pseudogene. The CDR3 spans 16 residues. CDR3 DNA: TGTGCCAGCAGCATGATCACCGGGACAGGGGCCTACGAGCAGTACTTC. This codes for CASSMITGTGAYEQYF.

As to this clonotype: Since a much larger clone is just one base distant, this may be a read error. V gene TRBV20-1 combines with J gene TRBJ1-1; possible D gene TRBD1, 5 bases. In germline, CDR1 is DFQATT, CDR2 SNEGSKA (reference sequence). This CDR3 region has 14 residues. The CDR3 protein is CSALTGTVNTKAFF. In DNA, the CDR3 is TGCAGTGCTCTTACCGGGACGGTGAACACTAAAGCTTTCTTT.